What follows are 18 T cell receptor beta chains derived from one specimen sequenced in a study of Ad26.COV2.S vaccination and SARS-CoV-2 variants. Sequencing used immunoSEQ multiplex PCR; TCRdb keeps in-frame clones, though not all of them. The sample contains about 440,000 clones, about 90% of which appear only once. Treatment defined: around 19 received Ad26.COV2.S at low or high dose, single or two shots; 5 received placebo; per-sample allocation not given. After the first vaccine or placebo injection, samples were drawn on day 63. The sample in question was peripheral blood, obtained in a trial of Ad26.COV2.S vaccine versus placebo. The receptors here all came from a person between 18 and 65 years old who received the Ad26.COV2.S COVID-19 vaccine or a placebo.

V usage is TRBV19 and J usage is TRBJ2-7; 10 nucleotides align to TRBD1. The J segment lost 0 bases and the V segment lost 4 bases, leaving 0 bases of the junction unmatched. The CDR3 totals 14 residues. From germline, CDR1 is LNHDA and CDR2 SQIVND (reference sequence). CDR3 in amino acids: CASSRQGASYEQYF. The CDR3 nucleotides read TGTGCCAGTAGTAGACAGGGGGCCTCCTACGAGCAGTACTTC. The full variable domain, with the rest looked up from reference TRBV19 and TRBJ2-7, is DGGITQSPKYLFRKEGQNVTLSCEQNLNHDAMYWYRQDPGQGLRLIYYSQIVNDFQKGDIAEGYSVSREKKESFPLTVTSAQKNPTAFYLCASSRQGASYEQYFGPGTRLTVT.

The rearrangement links TRBV5-1 to TRBJ1-4; D is perhaps TRBD1 (6 bases). The V and J ends lost 3 bases and 4 bases respectively, with 10 bases between them. Germline V lookup: CDR1 SGHRS, CDR2 YFSETQ. CDR3 length: 14 amino acids. DNA of the CDR3: TGCGCCAGCAGCTCTGGGACAAATAATGAAAAACTGTTTTTT. It specifies CASSSGTNNEKLFF.

This chain links TRBV28 with TRBJ1-5; possible D gene TRBD1, 5 bases. Trimming removed 5 bases from V and 1 base from J, with 9 bases in between. CDR1 and CDR2 from the germline V gene are MDHEN and SYDVKM. The CDR3 length is 14 residues. The CDR3 is CASSTGRSNQPQHF. DNA for the CDR3: TGTGCCAGCAGTACGGGACGAAGCAATCAGCCCCAGCATTTT.

V gene TRBV15 combines with J gene TRBJ2-3; 10 bases line up with TRBD1. The CDR3 has 16 residues. V lost 5 bases, J lost 4 bases, and 9 bases stayed unmatched. CDR1 and CDR2 from the germline V gene are LNHNV and YYDKDF (reference sequence). In DNA form, the CDR3 reads TGTGCCACCAGCGGACCGACAGGGGGCTTCGCAGATACGCAGTATTTT. Translated, it gives CATSGPTGGFADTQYF. The variable domain in full, with the rest retrieved from reference TRBV15 and TRBJ2-3, is DAMVIQNPRYQVTQFGKPVTLSCSQTLNHNVMYWYQQKSSQAPKLLFHYYDKDFNNEADTPDNFQSRRPNTSFCFLDIRSPGLGDTAMYLCATSGPTGGFADTQYFGPGTRLTVL.

V gene TRBV27 combines with J gene TRBJ1-1; D uncertain. CDR3 length: 12 residues. The germline V gene has CDR1 MNHEY and CDR2 SMNVEV (reference sequence). Between the trimmed V and J ends, which lost 8 bases and 12 bases, there was a span of 19 bases. The CDR3, as DNA: TGTGCCAGCGGTCTCACCGGGAGAGCACCTTTCTTT. Translated, it gives CASGLTGRAPFF.

This clone was observed at least ten times. The V gene is TRBV11-2, the J gene TRBJ1-5; D unresolved. CDR3 length equals 16 residues. CDR1 and CDR2 from the germline V gene are SGHAT and FQNNGV. The V end was cut by 1 base, the J end by 0 bases, with 10 bases between. CDR3: CASSLVPGDSNQPQHF. In DNA form, the CDR3 reads TGTGCCAGCAGCTTAGTGCCAGGTGATAGCAATCAGCCCCAGCATTTT.

V is TRBV3-1 (or the pseudogene TRBV3-2) and J is TRBJ2-7; 8 bases map to TRBD1. The V gene's germline CDR1 is LGHDT and CDR2 YNNKEL (reference sequence). The CDR3 has 14 amino acids. V was clipped by 4 bases and J by 7 bases; unmatched bases: 9. In DNA form, the CDR3 reads TGTGCCAGCAGCCTACTGGACAGGGATGAAGAGCAGTACTTC. Translated, it gives CASSLLDRDEEQYF.

This clone appeared many times. V is TRBV11-1 and J is TRBJ2-7; 9 bases line up with TRBD2. Looked up from germline, CDR1 is SGHAT and CDR2 is FQDESV (reference sequence). The CDR3 is 15 residues long. Germline trimming cut 2 bases from V and 3 bases from J; bases unmatched to any gene: 5. CDR3 amino acids: CASSLSSGSSYEQYF. The CDR3 nucleotides are TGTGCCAGCAGCTTAAGTAGCGGGAGTAGCTACGAGCAGTACTTC.

V gene TRBV29-1 combines with J gene TRBJ2-1, with D perhaps TRBD2 (5 bases). Per germline, CDR1 SQVTM and CDR2 ANQGSEA. This CDR3 is built from 13 residues. V shed 7 bases and J shed 6 bases, with 16 bases lying between them. The CDR3 region is CSAWTYVGNEQFF. DNA of the CDR3: TGCAGCGCCTGGACTTACGTTGGCAATGAGCAGTTCTTC.

This clone was seen a few times. The chain is built from TRBV7-9 and TRBJ2-1; D is unclear. The length of the CDR3 is 16 residues. Germline V lookup: CDR1 SEHNR, CDR2 FQNEAQ (reference sequence). Trimming stripped 5 bases from V and 5 bases from J, with 19 bases between. CDR3 protein: CASSPTGGTFDNEQFF. CDR3 bases: TGTGCCAGCAGCCCCACTGGCGGAACCTTCGACAATGAGCAGTTCTTC.

The rearrangement uses TRBV9 and TRBJ2-7, with TRBD2 identical over 7 bases. This CDR3 comprises 13 residues. Losses at the gene ends were 4 bases for V and 4 bases for J; bases not matched to a gene: 5. Germline loops: CDR1 SGDLS, CDR2 YYNGEE. CDR3 protein: CASSLGGGYEQYF. The CDR3 nucleotides are TGTGCCAGCAGCCTTGGCGGGGGTTACGAGCAGTACTTC.

J is TRBJ2-5 and V is TRBV15; possible D gene TRBD1, 6 bases. Trimming shortened V by 0 bases and J by 4 bases, and 6 bases separated the two germline ends. In germline, CDR1 is LNHNV, CDR2 YYDKDF (reference sequence). CDR3 length: 13 residues. CDR3 sequence (DNA): TGTGCCACCAGCAGAGACAGGGGAGAGACCCAGTACTTC. It is translated as CATSRDRGETQYF.

In this sample, this clone turned up a few times. The V and J genes are TRBV7-9 and TRBJ2-3; TRBD2 matches at 9 bases. Per the germline V gene, CDR1 is SEHNR and CDR2 is FQNEAQ (reference sequence). V dropped 5 bases and J dropped 1; count of bases not matched to a gene: 10. The CDR3 runs to 17 residues. In nucleotides, the CDR3 is TGTGCCAGCAGCCCTTGGGACGGCGGGAGGGGCACAGATACGCAGTATTTT. Protein product: CASSPWDGGRGTDTQYF.

CDR3 sequence (DNA): TGTGCCAGCAGTTTCCGCGGGACTAGCGGGAGTACGCCCCCCTACAATGAGCAGTTCTTC. It codes for CASSFRGTSGSTPPYNEQFF. The J gene is TRBJ2-1, the V gene TRBV27, with 14 bases fitting TRBD2. Germline CDR1 and CDR2: MNHEY and SMNVEV (reference sequence). The length of the CDR3 is 20 residues. The ends lost 3 bases at V and 2 bases at J; junction bases unmatched: 12.

The genes are TRBV7-6 and TRBJ2-1; D is possibly TRBD2 (6 bases). CDR3 length equals 14 residues. Germline V gene data show CDR1 as SGHVS and CDR2 as FNYEAQ. V was pared by 1 base and J by 10 bases, with 14 bases between. CDR3 sequence (DNA): TGTGCCAGCAGCTTAGTGGCGGCAGGGAGGGAGCAGTTCTTC. Its translation: CASSLVAAGREQFF. Using reference TRBV7-6 and TRBJ2-1 for the parts outside the CDR3, the full variable domain is GAGVSQSPRYKVTKRGQDVALRCDPISGHVSLYWYRQALGQGPEFLTYFNYEAQQDKSGLPNDRFSAERPEGSISTLTIQRTEQRDSAMYRCASSLVAAGREQFFGPGTRLTVL.

The genes are TRBV27 and TRBJ2-1; D might be TRBD2 (6 bases). V shed 5 bases and J shed 8 bases, with 16 bases lying between them. Germline V gives CDR1 MNHEY, CDR2 SMNVEV (reference sequence). The CDR3 sequence is 14 residues long. In nucleotides, the CDR3 is TGTGCCAGCAGTGTATACGGGAGAGGCGATGAGCAGTTCTTC. Translation: CASSVYGRGDEQFF.

This rearrangement joins TRBV6-1 to TRBJ1-6, with TRBD1 as a possible D gene (6 bases). This CDR3 has 15 residues. Germline V gene sequence: CDR1 MNHNS, CDR2 SASEGT. V was clipped by 0 bases and J by 6 bases, with 9 bases between them. The CDR3 region has the DNA TGTGCCAGCAGTGAAGCTCAGGGGCGTAATTCACCCCTCCACTTT. Translated: CASSEAQGRNSPLHF.

The chain couples TRBV10-3 to TRBJ2-3; 8 nucleotides line up with TRBD1. CDR1 and CDR2 from the germline V gene are ENHRY and SYGVKD. V was pared by 10 bases and J by 4 bases, with 7 bases of the junction left unmatched. The CDR3 contains 13 residues. The CDR3 loop reads CATEDRVADTQYF. The CDR3 DNA follows: TGTGCCACGGAGGACAGGGTAGCAGATACGCAGTATTTT.